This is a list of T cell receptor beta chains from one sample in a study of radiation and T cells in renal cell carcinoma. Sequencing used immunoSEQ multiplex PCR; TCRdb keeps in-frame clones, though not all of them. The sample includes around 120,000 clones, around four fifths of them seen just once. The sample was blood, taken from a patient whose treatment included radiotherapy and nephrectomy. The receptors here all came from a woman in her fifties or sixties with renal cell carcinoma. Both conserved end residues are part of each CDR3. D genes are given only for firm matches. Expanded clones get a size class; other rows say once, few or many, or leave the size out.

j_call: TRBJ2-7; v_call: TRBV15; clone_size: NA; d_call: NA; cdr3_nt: TGTGCCACCAGCAGGGGGGCAGCCCCCTCCTACGAGCAGTACTTC; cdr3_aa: CATSRGAAPSYEQYF
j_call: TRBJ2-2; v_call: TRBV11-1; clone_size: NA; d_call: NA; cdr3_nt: TGTGCCAGCAGCAAGGGGGGACCTGTGTTTTTT; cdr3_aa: CASSKGGPVFF
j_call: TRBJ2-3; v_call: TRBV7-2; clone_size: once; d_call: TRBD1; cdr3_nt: TGTGCCAGCAGCGCCGGGACAGGGGCCCCAGATACGCAGTATTTT; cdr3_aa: CASSAGTGAPDTQYF
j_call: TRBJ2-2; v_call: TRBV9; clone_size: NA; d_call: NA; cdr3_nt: TGTGCCAGCAGCGTAGGAGGGGCGTTGCGAACCGGGGAGCTGTTTTTT; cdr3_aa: CASSVGGALRTGELFF
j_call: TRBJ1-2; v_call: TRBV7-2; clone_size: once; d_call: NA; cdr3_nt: TGTGCCAGCAGCTTAGCATACTCAAGTGACTATGGCTACACCTTC; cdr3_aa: CASSLAYSSDYGYTF
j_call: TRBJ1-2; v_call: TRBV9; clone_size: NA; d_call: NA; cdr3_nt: TGTGCCAGCAGCGTTACAGGGAGTGGCAACTATGGCTACACCTTC; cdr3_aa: CASSVTGSGNYGYTF
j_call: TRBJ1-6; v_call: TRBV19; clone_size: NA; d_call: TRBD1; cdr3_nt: TGTGCCAGTAGTCAACAGGGGTTCTATAATTCACCCCTCCACTTT; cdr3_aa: CASSQQGFYNSPLHF
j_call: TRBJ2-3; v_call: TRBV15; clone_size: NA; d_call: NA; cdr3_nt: TGTGCCACCAGCAGGGGGGGCTCTTTCAACACAGATACGCAGTATTTT; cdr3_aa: CATSRGGSFNTDTQYF
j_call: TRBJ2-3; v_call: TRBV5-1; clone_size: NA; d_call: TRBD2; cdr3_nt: TGCGCCAGCAGCTCCTCATTTAGACTAGCGGGGGGCACAGATACGCAGTATTTT; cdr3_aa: CASSSSFRLAGGTDTQYF
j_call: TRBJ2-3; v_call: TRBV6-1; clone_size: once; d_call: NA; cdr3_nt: TGTGCCAGCAGGAGGACTACAGATACGCAGTATTTT; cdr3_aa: CASRRTTDTQYF
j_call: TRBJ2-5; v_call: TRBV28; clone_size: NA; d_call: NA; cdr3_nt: TGTGCCAGCAGTCCGCAGGGTGTGATCGAGACCCAGTACTTC; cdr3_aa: CASSPQGVIETQYF
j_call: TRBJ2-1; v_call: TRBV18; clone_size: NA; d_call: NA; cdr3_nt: TGTGCCAGCTCACGCCTAGGGTTTGGTTCTTCGGATGAGCAGTTCTTC; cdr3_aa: CASSRLGFGSSDEQFF
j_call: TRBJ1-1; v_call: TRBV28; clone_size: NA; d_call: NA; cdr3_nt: TGTGCCAGCAGTTCACAGACAGGCCCTGAAGCTTTCTTT; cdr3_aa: CASSSQTGPEAFF
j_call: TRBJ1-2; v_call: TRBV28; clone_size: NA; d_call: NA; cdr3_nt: TGTGCCAGCACCGACCTCGGGGCCCTTCTTAACTATGGCTACACCTTC; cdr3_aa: CASTDLGALLNYGYTF
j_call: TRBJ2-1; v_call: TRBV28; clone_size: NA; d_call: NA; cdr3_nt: TGTGCCAGCGCCCATACGGTGACGACCGATGAGCAGTTCTTC; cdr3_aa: CASAHTVTTDEQFF
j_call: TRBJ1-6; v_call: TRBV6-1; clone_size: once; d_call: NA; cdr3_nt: TGTGCCAGCAGTGGTCAACAGGGATTAACCTCACCCCTCCACTTT; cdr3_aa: CASSGQQGLTSPLHF
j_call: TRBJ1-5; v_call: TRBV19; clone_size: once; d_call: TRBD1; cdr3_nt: TGTGCCAGTCGCCGGGACAGGGACGCGCCCCAGCATTTT; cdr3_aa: CASRRDRDAPQHF
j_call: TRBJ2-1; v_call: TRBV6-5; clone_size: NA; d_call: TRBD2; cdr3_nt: TGTGCCAGCAGGCCTAGCGGTTTCCCCCACAATGAGCAGTTCTTC; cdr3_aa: CASRPSGFPHNEQFF
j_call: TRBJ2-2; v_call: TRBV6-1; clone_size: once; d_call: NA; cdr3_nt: TGTGCCAGCAGTGAGGATTGGGCGGCGAACACCGGGGAGCTGTTTTTT; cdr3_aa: CASSEDWAANTGELFF
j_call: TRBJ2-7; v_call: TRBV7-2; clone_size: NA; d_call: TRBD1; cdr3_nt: TGTGCCAGCAGCCTGCAGGTGGGGACAGGGGGAGCCGAGCAGTACTTC; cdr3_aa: CASSLQVGTGGAEQYF
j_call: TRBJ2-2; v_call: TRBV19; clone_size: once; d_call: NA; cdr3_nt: TGTGCCAGTAGCCCCGGGAGACGCACCGGGGAGCTGTTTTTT; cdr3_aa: CASSPGRRTGELFF
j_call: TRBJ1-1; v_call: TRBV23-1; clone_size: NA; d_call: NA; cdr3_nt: TGCGCCAGCAGTCAATCGTTAGCTTTTGGGCCAGCCAACACTGAAGCTTTCTTT; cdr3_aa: CASSQSLAFGPANTEAFF
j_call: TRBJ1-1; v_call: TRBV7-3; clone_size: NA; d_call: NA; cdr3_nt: TGTGCCAGCAGCTTAGATCAGAACTATGAAGCTTTCTTT; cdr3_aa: CASSLDQNYEAFF
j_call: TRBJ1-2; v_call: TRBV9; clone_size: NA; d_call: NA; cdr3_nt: TGTGCCAGCAGCGTAGAAGGGCCAGGGAGCAACTATGGCTACACCTTC; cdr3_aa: CASSVEGPGSNYGYTF
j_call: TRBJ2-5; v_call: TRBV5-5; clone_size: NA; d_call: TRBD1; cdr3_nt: TGTGCCAGCAGCTTGGATACAGGGGGCGGGGAGACCCAGTACTTC; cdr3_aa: CASSLDTGGGETQYF
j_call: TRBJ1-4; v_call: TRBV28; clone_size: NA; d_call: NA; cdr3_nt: TGTGCCAGCAGTTCGGACGTAGGTGAAAAACTGTTTTTT; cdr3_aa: CASSSDVGEKLFF
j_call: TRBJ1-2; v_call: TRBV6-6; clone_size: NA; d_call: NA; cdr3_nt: TGTGCCAGCAGTTACTCGGTGCAGGGCTACACCTTC; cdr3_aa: CASSYSVQGYTF
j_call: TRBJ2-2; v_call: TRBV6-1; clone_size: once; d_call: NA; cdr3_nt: TGTGCCAGCAGTGAATCCAGGGGATCCGGGCCAAACACCGGGGAGCTGTTTTTT; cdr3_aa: CASSESRGSGPNTGELFF
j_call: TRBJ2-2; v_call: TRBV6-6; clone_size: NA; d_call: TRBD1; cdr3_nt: TGTGCCATCGGCACGACAGGGGACACCGGGGAGCTGTTTTTT; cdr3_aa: CAIGTTGDTGELFF
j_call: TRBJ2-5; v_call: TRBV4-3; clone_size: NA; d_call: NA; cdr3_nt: TGCGCCAGCAGCCAGTCGGCAGGGTGGGAGACCCAGTACTTC; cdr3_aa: CASSQSAGWETQYF
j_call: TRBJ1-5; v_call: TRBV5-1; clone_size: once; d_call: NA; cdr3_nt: TGCGCCAGCAGCTTAAGAACCGGGTTTGGAGAGCCCCAGCATTTT; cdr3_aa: CASSLRTGFGEPQHF
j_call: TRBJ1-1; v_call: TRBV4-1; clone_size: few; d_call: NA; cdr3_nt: TGCGCCAGCAGCCAAGATTATAGGGGTGAAGCTTTCTTT; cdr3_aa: CASSQDYRGEAFF
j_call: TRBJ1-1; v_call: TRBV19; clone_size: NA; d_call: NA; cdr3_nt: TGTGCCAGTAGTATCCAGCCCATGAGCACTGAAGCTTTCTTT; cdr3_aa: CASSIQPMSTEAFF
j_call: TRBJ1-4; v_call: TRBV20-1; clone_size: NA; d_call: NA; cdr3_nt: TGCAGTGCATCCAGGGATGAAAAACTGTTTTTT; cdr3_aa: CSASRDEKLFF
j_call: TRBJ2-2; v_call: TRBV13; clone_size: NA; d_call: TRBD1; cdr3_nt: TGTGCCAGCAGCTTAGAGGGACAGGGGAACACCGGGGAGCTGTTTTTT; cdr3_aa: CASSLEGQGNTGELFF
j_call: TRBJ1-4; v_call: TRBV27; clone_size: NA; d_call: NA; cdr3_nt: TGTGCCAGCAGTTTTCAACCTGCAACTAATGAAAAACTGTTTTTT; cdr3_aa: CASSFQPATNEKLFF
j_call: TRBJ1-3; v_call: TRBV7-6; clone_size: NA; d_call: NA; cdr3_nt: TGTGCCAGCAGCTTGTATGCCGGAAACACCATATATTTT; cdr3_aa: CASSLYAGNTIYF
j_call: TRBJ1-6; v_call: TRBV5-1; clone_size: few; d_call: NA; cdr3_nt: TGCGCCAGCAACACCGGGACGACTTCACCCCTCCACTTT; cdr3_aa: CASNTGTTSPLHF
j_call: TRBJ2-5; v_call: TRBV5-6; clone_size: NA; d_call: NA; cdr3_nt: TGTGCCAGCAGCTTTGGCAGTTTAGAGACCCAGTACTTC; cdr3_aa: CASSFGSLETQYF
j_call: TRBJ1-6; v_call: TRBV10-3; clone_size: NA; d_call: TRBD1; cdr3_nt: TGTGCCATCAGTGAGCCCGACAGGGGGGTATATTCACCCCTCCACTTT; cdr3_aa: CAISEPDRGVYSPLHF
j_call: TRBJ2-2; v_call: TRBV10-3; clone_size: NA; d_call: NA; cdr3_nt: TGTGCCATCAGTGTGGCAGACACCGGGGAGCTGTTTTTT; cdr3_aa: CAISVADTGELFF
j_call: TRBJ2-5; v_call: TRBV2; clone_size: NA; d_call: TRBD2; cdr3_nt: TGTGCCAGCAGTGAGGTAGCGGGGGGGCAAGAGACCCAGTACTTC; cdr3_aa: CASSEVAGGQETQYF
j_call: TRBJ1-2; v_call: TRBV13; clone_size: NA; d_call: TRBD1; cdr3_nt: TGTGCCAGCAGCTTAAACAGGGGCTATGGCTACACCTTC; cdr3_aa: CASSLNRGYGYTF
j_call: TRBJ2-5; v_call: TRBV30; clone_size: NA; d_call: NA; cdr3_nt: TGTGCCTGGAGTGTTGGGGAGACCCAGTACTTC; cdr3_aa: CAWSVGETQYF
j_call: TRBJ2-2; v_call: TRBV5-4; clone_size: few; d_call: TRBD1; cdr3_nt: TGTGCCAGCAGCTTTAAACAGGGGGCGACCGGGGAGCTGTTTTTT; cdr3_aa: CASSFKQGATGELFF
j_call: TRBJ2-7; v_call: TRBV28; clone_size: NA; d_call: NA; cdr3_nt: TGTGCCATCAAAGGCGCCGGGGGGCGCGTCGAGCAGTACTTC; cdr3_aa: CAIKGAGGRVEQYF
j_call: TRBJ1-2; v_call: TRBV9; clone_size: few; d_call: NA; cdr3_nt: TGTGCCAGCAGCGCCGGACTGTTCTATGGCTACACCTTC; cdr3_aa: CASSAGLFYGYTF
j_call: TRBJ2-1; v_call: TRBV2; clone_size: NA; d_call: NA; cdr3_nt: TGTGCCAGCAGTGCTGACAGGATTAAGGGATTCCTTGCTCACAATGAGCAGTTCTTC; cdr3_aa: CASSADRIKGFLAHNEQFF
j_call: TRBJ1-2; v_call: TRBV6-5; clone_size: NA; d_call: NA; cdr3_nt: TGTGCCAGCAGTTACAGGCAGAACTATGGCTACACCTTC; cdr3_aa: CASSYRQNYGYTF
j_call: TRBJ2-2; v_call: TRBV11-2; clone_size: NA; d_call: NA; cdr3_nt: TGTGCCAGCAGCTTAGATAGAAGGGAAGCGACCGGGGAGCTGTTTTTT; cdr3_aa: CASSLDRREATGELFF
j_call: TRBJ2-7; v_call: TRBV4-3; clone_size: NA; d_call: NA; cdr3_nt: TGCGCCAGCAGCCAAGTAGGCGTTGGCTACGAGCAGTACTTC; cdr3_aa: CASSQVGVGYEQYF
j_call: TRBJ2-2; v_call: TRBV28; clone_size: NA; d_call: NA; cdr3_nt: TGTGCCAGCAGTCCCTCGGGGGCGCCTTTTAACACCGGGGAGCTGTTTTTT; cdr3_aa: CASSPSGAPFNTGELFF
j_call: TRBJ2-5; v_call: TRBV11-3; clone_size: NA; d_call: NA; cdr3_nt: TGTGCCAGCAGTACTGCAGGGGCGAGGGGAGAGACCCAGTACTTC; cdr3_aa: CASSTAGARGETQYF
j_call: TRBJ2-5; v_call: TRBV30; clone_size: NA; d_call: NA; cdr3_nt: TGTGCCTGGAGTGTACCCGGGCAGGGGGAGACCCAGTACTTC; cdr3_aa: CAWSVPGQGETQYF